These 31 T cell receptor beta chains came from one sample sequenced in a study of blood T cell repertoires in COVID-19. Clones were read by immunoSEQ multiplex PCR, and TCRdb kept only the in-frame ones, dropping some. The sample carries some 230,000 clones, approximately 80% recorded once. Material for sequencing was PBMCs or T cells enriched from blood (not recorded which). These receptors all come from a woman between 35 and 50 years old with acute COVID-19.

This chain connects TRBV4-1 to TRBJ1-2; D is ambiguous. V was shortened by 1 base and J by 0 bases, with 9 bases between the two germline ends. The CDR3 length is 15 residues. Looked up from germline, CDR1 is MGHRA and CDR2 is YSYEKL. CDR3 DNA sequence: TGCGCCAGCAGCCAAGTAACTGACTCTAACTATGGCTACACCTTC. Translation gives CASSQVTDSNYGYTF.

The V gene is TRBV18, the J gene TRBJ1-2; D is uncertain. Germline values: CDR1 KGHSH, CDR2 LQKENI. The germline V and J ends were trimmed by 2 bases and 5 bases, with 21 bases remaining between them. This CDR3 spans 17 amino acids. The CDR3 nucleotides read TGTGCCAGCTCACCATCCCCAATTCGAGGCGGGAGGTATGGCTACACCTTC. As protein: CASSPSPIRGGRYGYTF.

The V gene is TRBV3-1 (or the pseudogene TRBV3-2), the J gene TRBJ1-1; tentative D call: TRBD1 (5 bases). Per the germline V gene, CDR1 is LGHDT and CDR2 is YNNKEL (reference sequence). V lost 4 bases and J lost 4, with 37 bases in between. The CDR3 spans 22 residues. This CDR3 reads CASSPSSGYESPSPLVSTEAFF. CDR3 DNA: TGTGCCAGCAGCCCCTCCTCAGGGTATGAGTCCCCGAGTCCGTTAGTTAGCACTGAAGCTTTCTTT.

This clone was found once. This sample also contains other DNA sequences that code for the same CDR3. CDR3 sequence (DNA): TGTGCCAGCAGCCTCCCGGGGGAGGACTATGGCTACACCTTC. This encodes CASSLPGEDYGYTF. The chain is built from TRBV7-9 and TRBJ1-2; the D gene is possibly TRBD1 (5 bases). Between the trimmed V and J ends, which lost 5 bases and 3 bases, there was a span of 13 bases. This CDR3 is built from 14 residues. Germline V gives CDR1 SEHNR, CDR2 FQNEAQ (reference sequence).

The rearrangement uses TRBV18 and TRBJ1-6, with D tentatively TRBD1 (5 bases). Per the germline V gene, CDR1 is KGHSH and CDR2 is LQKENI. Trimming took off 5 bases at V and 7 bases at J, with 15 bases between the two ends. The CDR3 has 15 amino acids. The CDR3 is CASSDGFRGNSPLHF. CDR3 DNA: TGTGCCAGCTCAGACGGATTCCGGGGGAATTCACCCCTCCACTTT.

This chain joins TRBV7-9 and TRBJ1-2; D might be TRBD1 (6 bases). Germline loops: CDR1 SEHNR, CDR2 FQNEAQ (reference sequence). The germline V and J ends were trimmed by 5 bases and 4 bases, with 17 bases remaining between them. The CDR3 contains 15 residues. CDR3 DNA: TGTGCCAGCAGCGCCCCCGGACAGAGTTTCTATGGCTACACCTTC. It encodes CASSAPGQSFYGYTF.

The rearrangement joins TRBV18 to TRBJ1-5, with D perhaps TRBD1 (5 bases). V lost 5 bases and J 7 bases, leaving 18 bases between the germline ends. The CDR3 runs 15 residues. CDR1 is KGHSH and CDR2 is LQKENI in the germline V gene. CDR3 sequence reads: CASSSIQGGEQPQHF. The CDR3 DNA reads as TGTGCCAGCTCATCAATCCAGGGAGGGGAACAGCCCCAGCATTTT.

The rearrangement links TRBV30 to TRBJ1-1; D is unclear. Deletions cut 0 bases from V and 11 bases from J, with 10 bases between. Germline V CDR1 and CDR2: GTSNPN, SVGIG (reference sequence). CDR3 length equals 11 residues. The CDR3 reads CAWSVLGVAFF. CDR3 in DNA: TGTGCCTGGAGTGTACTAGGTGTGGCTTTCTTT.

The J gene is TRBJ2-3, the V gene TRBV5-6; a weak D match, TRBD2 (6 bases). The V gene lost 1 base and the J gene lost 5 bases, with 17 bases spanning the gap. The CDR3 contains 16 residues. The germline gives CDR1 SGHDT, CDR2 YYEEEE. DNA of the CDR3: TGTGCCAGCAGCTTGCCCAGCGGGCGCCGGGGAGATACGCAGTATTTT. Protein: CASSLPSGRRGDTQYF. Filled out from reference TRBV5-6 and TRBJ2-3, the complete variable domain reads DAGVTQSPTHLIKTRGQQVTLRCSPKSGHDTVSWYQQALGQGPQFIFQYYEEEERQRGNFPDRFSGHQFPNYSSELNVNALLLGDSALYLCASSLPSGRRGDTQYFGPGTRLTVL.

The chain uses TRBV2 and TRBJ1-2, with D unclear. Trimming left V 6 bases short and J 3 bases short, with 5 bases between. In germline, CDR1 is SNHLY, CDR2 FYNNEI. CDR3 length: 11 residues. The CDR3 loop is CASSRDYGYTF. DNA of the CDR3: TGTGCCAGCAGCCGGGACTATGGCTACACCTTC. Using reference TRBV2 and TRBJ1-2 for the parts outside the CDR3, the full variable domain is EPEVTQTPSHQVTQMGQEVILRCVPISNHLYFYWYRQILGQKVEFLVSFYNNEISEKSEIFDDQFSVERPDGSNFTLKIRSTKLEDSAMYFCASSRDYGYTFGSGTRLTVV.

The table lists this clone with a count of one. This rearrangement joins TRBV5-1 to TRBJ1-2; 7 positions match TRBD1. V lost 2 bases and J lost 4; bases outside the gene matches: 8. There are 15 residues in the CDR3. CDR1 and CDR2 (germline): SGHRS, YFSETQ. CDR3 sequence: CASSLDRVLSYGYTF. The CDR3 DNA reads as TGCGCCAGCAGCTTAGACAGGGTATTGTCCTATGGCTACACCTTC.

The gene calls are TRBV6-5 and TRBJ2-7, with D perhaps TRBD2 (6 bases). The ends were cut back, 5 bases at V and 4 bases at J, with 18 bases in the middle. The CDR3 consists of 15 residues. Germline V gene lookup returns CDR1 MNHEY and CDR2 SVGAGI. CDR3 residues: CASSRRGLSRYEQYF. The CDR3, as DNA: TGTGCCAGCAGTCGCCGGGGACTTTCACGGTACGAGCAGTACTTC.

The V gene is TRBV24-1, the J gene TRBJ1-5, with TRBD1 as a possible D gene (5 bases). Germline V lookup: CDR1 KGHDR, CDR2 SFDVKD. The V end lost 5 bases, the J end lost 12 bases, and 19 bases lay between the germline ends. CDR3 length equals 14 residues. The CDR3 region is CATSGKTSRRGQHF. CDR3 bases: TGTGCCACCAGTGGCAAAACCTCGAGGAGGGGCCAGCATTTT.

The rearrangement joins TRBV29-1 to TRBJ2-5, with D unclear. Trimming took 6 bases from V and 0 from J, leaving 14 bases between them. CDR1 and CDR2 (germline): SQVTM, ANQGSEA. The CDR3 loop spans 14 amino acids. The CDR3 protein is CSVATPNYQETQYF. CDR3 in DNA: TGCAGCGTCGCTACCCCTAACTACCAAGAGACCCAGTACTTC.

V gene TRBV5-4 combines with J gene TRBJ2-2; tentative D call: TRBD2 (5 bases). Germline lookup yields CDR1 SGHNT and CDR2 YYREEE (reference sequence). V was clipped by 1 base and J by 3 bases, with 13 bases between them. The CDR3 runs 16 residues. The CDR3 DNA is TGTGCCAGCAGCTTGTCCCAGCGGCTCTACACCGGGGAGCTGTTTTTT. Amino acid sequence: CASSLSQRLYTGELFF. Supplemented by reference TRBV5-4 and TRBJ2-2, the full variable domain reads ETGVTQSPTHLIKTRGQQVTLRCSSQSGHNTVSWYQQALGQGPQFIFQYYREEENGRGNFPPRFSGLQFPNYSSELNVNALELDDSALYLCASSLSQRLYTGELFFGEGSRLTVL.

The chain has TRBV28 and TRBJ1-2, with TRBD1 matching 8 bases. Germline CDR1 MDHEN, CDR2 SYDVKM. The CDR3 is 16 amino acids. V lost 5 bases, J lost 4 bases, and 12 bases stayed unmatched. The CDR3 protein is CASSLLPGGWGYGYTF. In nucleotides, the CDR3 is TGTGCCAGCAGTCTCCTTCCAGGGGGCTGGGGCTATGGCTACACCTTC.

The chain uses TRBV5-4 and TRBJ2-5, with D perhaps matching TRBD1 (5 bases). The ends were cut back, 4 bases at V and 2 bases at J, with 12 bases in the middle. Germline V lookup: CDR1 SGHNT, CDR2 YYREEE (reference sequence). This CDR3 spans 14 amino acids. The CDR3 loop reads CASSPWTNQETQYF. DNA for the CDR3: TGTGCCAGCAGCCCGTGGACAAATCAAGAGACCCAGTACTTC.

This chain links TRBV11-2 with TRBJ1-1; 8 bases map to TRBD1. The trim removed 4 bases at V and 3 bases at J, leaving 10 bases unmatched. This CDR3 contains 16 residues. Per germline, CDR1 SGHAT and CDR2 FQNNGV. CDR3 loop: CASSSGQGVEDTEAFF. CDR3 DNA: TGTGCCAGCAGCTCCGGACAGGGTGTCGAAGACACTGAAGCTTTCTTT. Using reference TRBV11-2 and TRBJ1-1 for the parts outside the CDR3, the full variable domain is EAGVAQSPRYKIIEKRQSVAFWCNPISGHATLYWYQQILGQGPKLLIQFQNNGVVDDSQLPKDRFSAERLKGVDSTLKIQPAKLEDSAVYLCASSSGQGVEDTEAFFGQGTRLTVV.

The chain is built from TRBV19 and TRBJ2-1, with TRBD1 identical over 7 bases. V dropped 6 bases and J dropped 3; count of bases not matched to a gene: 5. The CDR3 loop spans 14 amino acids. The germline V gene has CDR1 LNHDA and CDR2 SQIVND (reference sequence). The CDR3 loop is CASRKRQGYNEQFF. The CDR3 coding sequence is TGTGCCAGTAGAAAGAGACAGGGCTACAATGAGCAGTTCTTC.

CDR3: CASSYSTGNYEQYF. CDR3 DNA sequence: TGTGCCAGCAGTTACTCTACAGGGAACTACGAGCAGTACTTC. This rearrangement joins TRBV6-5 to TRBJ2-7; TRBD1 might be the D (6 bases). Germline CDR1 reads MNHEY; CDR2 reads SVGAGI. The length of the CDR3 is 14 residues. Between the trimmed V and J ends, which lost 0 bases and 3 bases, there was a span of 9 bases.

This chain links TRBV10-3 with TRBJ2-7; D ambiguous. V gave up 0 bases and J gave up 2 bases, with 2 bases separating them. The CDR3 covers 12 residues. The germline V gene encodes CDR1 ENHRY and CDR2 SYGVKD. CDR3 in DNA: TGTGCCATCAGTGAGTCTACCTACGAGCAGTACTTC. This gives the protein CAISESTYEQYF.

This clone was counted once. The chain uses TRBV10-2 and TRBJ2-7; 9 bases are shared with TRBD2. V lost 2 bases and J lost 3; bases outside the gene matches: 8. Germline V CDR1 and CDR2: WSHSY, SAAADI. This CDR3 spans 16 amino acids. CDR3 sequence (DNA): TGCGCCAGCAGTGAGCGTTCGAGACTAGCGGTCTACGAGCAGTACTTC. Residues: CASSERSRLAVYEQYF.

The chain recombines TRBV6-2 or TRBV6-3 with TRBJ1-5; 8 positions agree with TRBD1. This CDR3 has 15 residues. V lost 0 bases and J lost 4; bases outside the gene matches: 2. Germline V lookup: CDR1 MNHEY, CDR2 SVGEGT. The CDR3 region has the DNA TGTGCCAGCAGTTACTCGGACAGGGCAAATCAGCCCCAGCATTTT. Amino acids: CASSYSDRANQPQHF.

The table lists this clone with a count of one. As DNA, the CDR3 is TGTGCCAGCAGTGACCACGTCCAAGGACTAGCGGGTCCAGATACGCAGTATTTT. Protein sequence: CASSDHVQGLAGPDTQYF. This rearrangement joins TRBV6-4 to TRBJ2-3; TRBD2 matches 11 bases. The V and J ends lost 2 bases and 4 bases, in that order; junction bases with no gene match: 11. The CDR3 covers 18 residues. The germline gives CDR1 MRHNA, CDR2 SNTAGT.

The CDR3 protein is CASSDGLLYGYTF. Written as DNA, the CDR3 is TGCGCCAGCAGTGATGGGCTGCTATATGGCTACACCTTC. The chain recombines TRBV10-2 with TRBJ1-2; D is uncertain. The CDR3 is 13 amino acids. The ends were cut back, 3 bases at V and 5 bases at J, with 10 bases in the middle. The germline CDR1 and CDR2 sequences are WSHSY and SAAADI.

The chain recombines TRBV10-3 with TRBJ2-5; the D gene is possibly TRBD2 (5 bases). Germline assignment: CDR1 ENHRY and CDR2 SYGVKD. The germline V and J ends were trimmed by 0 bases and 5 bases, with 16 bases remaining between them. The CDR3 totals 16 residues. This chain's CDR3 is CAISESTPAVGETQYF. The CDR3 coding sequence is TGTGCCATCAGTGAGTCGACTCCAGCGGTGGGGGAGACCCAGTACTTC.

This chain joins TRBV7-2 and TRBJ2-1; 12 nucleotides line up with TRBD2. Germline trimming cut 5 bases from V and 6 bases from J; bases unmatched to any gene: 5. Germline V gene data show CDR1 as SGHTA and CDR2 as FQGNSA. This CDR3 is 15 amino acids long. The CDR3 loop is CASSLTSGGPNEQFF. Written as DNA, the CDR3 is TGTGCCAGCAGCCTGACTAGCGGGGGACCCAATGAGCAGTTCTTC.

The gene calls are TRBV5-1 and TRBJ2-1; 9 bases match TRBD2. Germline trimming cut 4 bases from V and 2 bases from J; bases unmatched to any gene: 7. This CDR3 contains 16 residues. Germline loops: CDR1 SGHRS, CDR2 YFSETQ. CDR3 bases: TGCGCCAGCAGCGCGGGGGGGAGTTCTCCCTACAATGAGCAGTTCTTC. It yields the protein CASSAGGSSPYNEQFF.

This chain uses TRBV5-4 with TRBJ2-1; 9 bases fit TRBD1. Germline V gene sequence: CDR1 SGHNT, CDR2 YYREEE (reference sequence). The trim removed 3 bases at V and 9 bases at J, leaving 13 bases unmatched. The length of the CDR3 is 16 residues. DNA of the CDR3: TGTGCCAGCAGCTCGGCCCGGGACAGGGTAGGCGGTGAGCAGTTCTTC. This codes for CASSSARDRVGGEQFF.

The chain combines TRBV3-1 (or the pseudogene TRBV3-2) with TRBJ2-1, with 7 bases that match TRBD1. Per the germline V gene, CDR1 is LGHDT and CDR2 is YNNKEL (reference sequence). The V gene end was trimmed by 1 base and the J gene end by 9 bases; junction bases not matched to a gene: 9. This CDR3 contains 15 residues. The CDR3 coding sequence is TGTGCCAGCAGCCAAGTCGACCCTGACAGGGTTGAGCAGTTCTTC. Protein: CASSQVDPDRVEQFF.

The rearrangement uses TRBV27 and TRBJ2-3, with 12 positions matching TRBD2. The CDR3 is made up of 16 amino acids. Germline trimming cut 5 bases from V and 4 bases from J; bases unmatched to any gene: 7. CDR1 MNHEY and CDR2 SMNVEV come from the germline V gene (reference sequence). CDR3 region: CASSGWTSGMADTQYF. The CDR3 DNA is TGTGCCAGCAGTGGGTGGACTAGCGGGATGGCAGATACGCAGTATTTT.